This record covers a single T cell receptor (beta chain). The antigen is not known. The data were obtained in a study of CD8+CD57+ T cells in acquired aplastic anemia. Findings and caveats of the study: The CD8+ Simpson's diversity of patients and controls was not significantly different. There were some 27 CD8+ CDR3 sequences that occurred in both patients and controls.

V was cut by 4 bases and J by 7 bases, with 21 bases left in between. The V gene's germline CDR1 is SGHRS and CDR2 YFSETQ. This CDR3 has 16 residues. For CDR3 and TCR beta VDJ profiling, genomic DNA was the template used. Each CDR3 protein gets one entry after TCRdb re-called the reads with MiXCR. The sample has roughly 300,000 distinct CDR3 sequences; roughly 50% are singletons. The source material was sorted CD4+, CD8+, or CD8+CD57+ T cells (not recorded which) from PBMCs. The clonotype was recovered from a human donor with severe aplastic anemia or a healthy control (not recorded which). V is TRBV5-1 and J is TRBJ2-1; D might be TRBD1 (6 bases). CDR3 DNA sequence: TGCGCCAGCAGCCAAGATTACAGGGCTTGGTCTAATGAGCAGTTCTTC. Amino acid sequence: CASSQDYRAWSNEQFF.